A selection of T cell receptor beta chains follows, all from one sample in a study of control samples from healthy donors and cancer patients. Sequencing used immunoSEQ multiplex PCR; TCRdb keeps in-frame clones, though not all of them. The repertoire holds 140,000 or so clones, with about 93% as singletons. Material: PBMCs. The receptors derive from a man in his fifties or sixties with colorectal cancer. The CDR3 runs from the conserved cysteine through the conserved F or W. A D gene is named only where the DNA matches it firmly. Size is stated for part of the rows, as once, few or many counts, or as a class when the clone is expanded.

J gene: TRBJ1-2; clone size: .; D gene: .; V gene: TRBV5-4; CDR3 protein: CASSLGPGAYGYTF; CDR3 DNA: TGTGCCAGCAGCTTGGGACCGGGGGCGTATGGCTACACCTTC
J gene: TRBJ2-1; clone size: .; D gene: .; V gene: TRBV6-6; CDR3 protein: CASASGRYNEQFF; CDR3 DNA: TGTGCCAGCGCCAGCGGACGCTACAATGAGCAGTTCTTC
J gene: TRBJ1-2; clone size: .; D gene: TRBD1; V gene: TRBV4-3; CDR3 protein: CASSQPGRTGDGYTF; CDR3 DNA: TGCGCCAGCAGCCAACCCGGTCGGACAGGAGATGGCTACACCTTC
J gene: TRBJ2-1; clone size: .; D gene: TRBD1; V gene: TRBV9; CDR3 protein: CASSVGQGANSYNEQFF; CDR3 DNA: TGTGCCAGCAGCGTAGGACAGGGGGCTAACTCCTACAATGAGCAGTTCTTC
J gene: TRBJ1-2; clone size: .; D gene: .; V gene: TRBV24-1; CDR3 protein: CATSDQGPSVYGYTF; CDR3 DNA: TGTGCCACCAGTGATCAGGGACCCTCCGTCTATGGCTACACCTTC
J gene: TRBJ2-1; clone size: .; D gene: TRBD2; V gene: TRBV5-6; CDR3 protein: CASSLKRGGYNEQFF; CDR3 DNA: TGTGCCAGCAGCTTGAAGCGGGGGGGATACAATGAGCAGTTCTTC
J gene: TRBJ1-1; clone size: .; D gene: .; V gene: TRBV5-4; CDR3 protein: CASSPARGEAFF; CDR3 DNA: TGTGCCAGCAGCCCCGCCAGGGGAGAAGCTTTCTTT
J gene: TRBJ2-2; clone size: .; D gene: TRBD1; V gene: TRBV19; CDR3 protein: CASSIGTGVIGELFF; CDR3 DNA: TGTGCCAGTAGTATCGGGACAGGGGTTATCGGGGAGCTGTTTTTT
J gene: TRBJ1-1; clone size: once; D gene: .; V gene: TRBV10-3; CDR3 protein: CAISDRGETEAFF; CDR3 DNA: TGTGCCATCAGTGACAGGGGAGAGACTGAAGCTTTCTTT
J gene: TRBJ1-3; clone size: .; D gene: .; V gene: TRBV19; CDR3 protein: CASRRISGNTIYF; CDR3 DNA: TGTGCCAGTAGGCGGATCTCTGGAAACACCATATATTTT
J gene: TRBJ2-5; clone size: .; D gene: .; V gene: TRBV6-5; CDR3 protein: CASTAGRETQYF; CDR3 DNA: TGTGCCAGCACGGCAGGTAGAGAGACCCAGTACTTC
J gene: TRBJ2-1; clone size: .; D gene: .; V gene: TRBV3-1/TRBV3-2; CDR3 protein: CASSPGTFSYNEQFF; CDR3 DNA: TGTGCCAGCAGCCCCGGGACGTTCTCCTACAATGAGCAGTTCTTC
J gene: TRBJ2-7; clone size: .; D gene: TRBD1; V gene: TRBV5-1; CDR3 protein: CASSLGDRVTYEQYF; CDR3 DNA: TGCGCCAGCAGCTTGGGGGACAGGGTGACCTACGAGCAGTACTTC
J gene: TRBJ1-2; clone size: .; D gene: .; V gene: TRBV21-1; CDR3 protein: CASSKVKPVAGRGYGYTF; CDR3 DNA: TGTGCCAGCAGCAAAGTTAAACCGGTGGCAGGACGGGGGTATGGCTACACCTTC
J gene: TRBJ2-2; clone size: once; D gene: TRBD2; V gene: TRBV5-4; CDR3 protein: CASSLGLAGGTGELFF; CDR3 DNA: TGTGCCAGCAGCTTGGGACTAGCGGGGGGAACCGGGGAGCTGTTTTTT
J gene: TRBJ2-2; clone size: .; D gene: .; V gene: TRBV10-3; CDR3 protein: CAISESTGANTGELFF; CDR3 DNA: TGTGCCATCAGTGAGTCGACCGGGGCGAACACCGGGGAGCTGTTTTTT
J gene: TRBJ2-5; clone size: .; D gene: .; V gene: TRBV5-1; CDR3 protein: CASSPRPSGVEAQYF; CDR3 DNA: TGCGCCAGCAGCCCAAGGCCCTCCGGTGTGGAAGCCCAGTACTTC
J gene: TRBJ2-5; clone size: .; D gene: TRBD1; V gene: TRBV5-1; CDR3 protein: CASSLMTGTYQETQYF; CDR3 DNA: TGCGCCAGCAGCTTGATGACAGGGACGTACCAAGAGACCCAGTACTTC
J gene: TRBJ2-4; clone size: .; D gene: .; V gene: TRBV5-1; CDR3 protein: CASSLASASGSDIQYF; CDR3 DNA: TGCGCCAGCAGCTTGGCTAGTGCAAGCGGGTCAGACATTCAGTACTTC
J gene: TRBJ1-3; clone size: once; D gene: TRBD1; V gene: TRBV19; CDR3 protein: CASSIGSDRVPGNTIYF; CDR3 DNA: TGTGCCAGTAGTATAGGTTCCGACAGGGTGCCTGGAAACACCATATATTTT
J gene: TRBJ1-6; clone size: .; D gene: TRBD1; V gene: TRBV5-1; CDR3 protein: CASSFMDRGTSPLHF; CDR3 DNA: TGCGCCAGCAGCTTTATGGACAGGGGAACTTCACCCCTCCACTTT
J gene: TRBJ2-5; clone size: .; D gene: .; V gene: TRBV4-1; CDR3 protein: CASSQEGGRETQYF; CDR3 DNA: TGCGCCAGCAGCCAAGAGGGGGGGCGAGAGACCCAGTACTTC
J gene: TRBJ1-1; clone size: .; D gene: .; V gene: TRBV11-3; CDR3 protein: CASSLGGPNTEAFF; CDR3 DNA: TGTGCCAGCAGCTTAGGGGGCCCGAACACTGAAGCTTTCTTT
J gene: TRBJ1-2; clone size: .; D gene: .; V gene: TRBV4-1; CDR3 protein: CASSPSLSHGYTF; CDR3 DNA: TGCGCCAGCAGCCCGTCCCTTTCGCATGGCTACACCTTC
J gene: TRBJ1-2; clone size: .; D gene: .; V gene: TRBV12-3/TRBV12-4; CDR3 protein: CASGLNYGYTF; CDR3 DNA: TGTGCCAGCGGCCTTAACTATGGCTACACCTTC
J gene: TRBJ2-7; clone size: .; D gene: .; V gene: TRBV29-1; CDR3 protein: CSVGPGPSSREQYF; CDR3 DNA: TGCAGCGTTGGGCCCGGACCTTCTTCGAGAGAGCAGTACTTC
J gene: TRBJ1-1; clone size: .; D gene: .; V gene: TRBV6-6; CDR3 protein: CASSPRSPVLNTEAFF; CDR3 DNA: TGTGCCAGCAGCCCGAGAAGTCCGGTGTTGAACACTGAAGCTTTCTTT
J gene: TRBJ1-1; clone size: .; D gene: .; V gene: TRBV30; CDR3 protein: CAWNRPPTEAFF; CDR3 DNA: TGTGCCTGGAACAGGCCGCCGACTGAAGCTTTCTTT
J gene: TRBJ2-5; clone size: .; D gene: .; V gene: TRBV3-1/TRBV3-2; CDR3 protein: CASSQERGGGETQYF; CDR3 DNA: TGTGCCAGCAGCCAAGAAAGGGGGGGCGGAGAGACCCAGTACTTC
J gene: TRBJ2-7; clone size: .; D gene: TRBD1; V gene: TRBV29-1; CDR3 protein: CSAAGQGKDEQYF; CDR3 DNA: TGCAGCGCCGCGGGACAGGGGAAGGACGAGCAGTACTTC
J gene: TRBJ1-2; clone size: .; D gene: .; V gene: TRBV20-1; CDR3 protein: CSARDGYTF; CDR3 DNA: TGCAGTGCTAGAGATGGCTACACCTTC
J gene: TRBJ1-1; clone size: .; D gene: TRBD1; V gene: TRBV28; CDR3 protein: CASSLGQGWTMNTEAFF; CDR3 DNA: TGTGCCAGCAGCCTCGGACAGGGTTGGACCATGAACACTGAAGCTTTCTTT
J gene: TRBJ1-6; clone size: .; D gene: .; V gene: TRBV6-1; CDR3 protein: CASSEAQGYDSPLHF; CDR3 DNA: TGTGCCAGCAGTGAAGCCCAGGGCTATGATTCACCCCTCCACTTT
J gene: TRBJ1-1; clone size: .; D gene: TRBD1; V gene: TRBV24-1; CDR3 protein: CATRSGQGETEAFF; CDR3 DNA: TGTGCCACCAGATCGGGACAGGGGGAGACTGAAGCTTTCTTT